This TCR beta chain appears in the sequencing data of a study of immune evolution from preneoplasia to lung adenocarcinoma. Points from the study as a whole: Later-stage lesions seemingly showed higher T cell density and diversity than normal lung. KRAS-mutant nodules had the highest T cell clonality. From normal lung to invasive adenocarcinoma, top clone frequencies appeared to decrease.

On this clone itself: What it recognizes is unknown.

The CDR3 runs 14 residues. J lost 5 bases, V lost 3 bases, and 6 bases had no gene match. Germline V gene lookup returns CDR1 SNHLY and CDR2 FYNNEI. Sequenced by immunoSEQ multiplex PCR; TCRdb stores in-frame clones only, minus some. The sample consists of thousands of clones, 65% to 90% of them appearing once. The V gene is TRBV2, the J gene TRBJ2-7, with 8 bases matching TRBD1. The sequence was collected from a person in their sixties or seventies with lung adenocarcinoma. The material sequenced was FFPE minimally invasive lung adenocarcinoma tissue. CDR3 coding DNA: TGTGCCAGCAGTGAGCGGACAGGGACTCACGAGCAGTACTTC. The encoded protein is CASSERTGTHEQYF.